Following are 6 T cell receptor beta chains from one sample sequenced in a study of OX40 agonist ivuxolimab in advanced cancers. Generated by immunoSEQ multiplex PCR, the TCRdb table keeps only in-frame clones and is missing some. Altogether tens of thousands of clones are present, over 70% being singletons, with the ten largest covering more than 1.5%. Specimen: CD4+ or CD8+ T cells sorted from blood, collected in a trial of the OX40 agonist ivuxolimab. These receptor sequences come from an adult with an advanced solid tumor such as melanoma, head and neck, liver or kidney cancer.

DNA of the CDR3: TGTGCCAGTAGTATAGTAGTGGACAGGAATATGAACACTGAAGCTTTCTTT. This gives the protein CASSIVVDRNMNTEAFF. This sequence joins TRBV19 and TRBJ1-1, with 7 bases identical to TRBD1. The CDR3 spans 17 residues. V was pared by 1 base and J by 0 bases, with 8 bases of the junction left unmatched. CDR1 and CDR2 (germline): LNHDA, SQIVND (reference sequence).

CDR3 DNA sequence: TGTGCCAGCTCCCCCGGGACAGGGCGCTCTGGGGCCAACGTCCTGACTTTC. This gives the protein CASSPGTGRSGANVLTF. The rearrangement links TRBV18 to TRBJ2-6; 9 positions agree with TRBD1. The V gene's germline CDR1 is KGHSH and CDR2 LQKENI. The V gene end was trimmed by 6 bases and the J gene end by 0 bases; junction bases not matched to a gene: 6. This CDR3 region has 17 residues.

The chain couples TRBV5-1 to TRBJ2-5; the D is unclear. The V and J ends lost 2 bases and 1 base respectively, with 9 bases between them. The CDR3 runs to 14 residues. Looked up from germline, CDR1 is SGHRS and CDR2 is YFSETQ. The CDR3 protein is CASSFQGGQETQYF. In DNA, the CDR3 is TGCGCCAGCAGCTTCCAAGGTGGCCAAGAGACCCAGTACTTC.

The chain uses TRBV6-1 and TRBJ2-7, with a weak D call TRBD2 (5 bases). CDR3 size: 18 residues. Deletions cut 3 bases from V and 5 bases from J, with 26 bases between. Germline V gene data show CDR1 as MNHNS and CDR2 as SASEGT. DNA for the CDR3: TGTGCCAGCAGTGAGACCTCCGCCGCGGTCCGGGATAAGGACGAGCAGTACTTC. This encodes CASSETSAAVRDKDEQYF.

The CDR3 nucleotides read TGTGCCAGCAGCTTAGATTACGAGGTCGCGGCCTCCTACGAGCAGTACTTC. Translating it yields CASSLDYEVAASYEQYF. The chain joins TRBV7-9 to TRBJ2-7; D is unclear. Germline CDR1 SEHNR, CDR2 FQNEAQ (reference sequence). CDR3 size: 17 residues. V was shortened by 1 base and J by 0 bases, with 16 bases between the two germline ends.

This clone was detected only a few times. The genes are TRBV2 and TRBJ1-1; no clear D gene. The CDR3 is 13 amino acids. V lost 9 bases and J lost 0, with 11 bases in between. Germline V gene data show CDR1 as SNHLY and CDR2 as FYNNEI. The CDR3 nucleotides read TGTGCCAGTGCCGCGGCGGTGAACACTGAAGCTTTCTTT. Amino acid sequence: CASAAAVNTEAFF.